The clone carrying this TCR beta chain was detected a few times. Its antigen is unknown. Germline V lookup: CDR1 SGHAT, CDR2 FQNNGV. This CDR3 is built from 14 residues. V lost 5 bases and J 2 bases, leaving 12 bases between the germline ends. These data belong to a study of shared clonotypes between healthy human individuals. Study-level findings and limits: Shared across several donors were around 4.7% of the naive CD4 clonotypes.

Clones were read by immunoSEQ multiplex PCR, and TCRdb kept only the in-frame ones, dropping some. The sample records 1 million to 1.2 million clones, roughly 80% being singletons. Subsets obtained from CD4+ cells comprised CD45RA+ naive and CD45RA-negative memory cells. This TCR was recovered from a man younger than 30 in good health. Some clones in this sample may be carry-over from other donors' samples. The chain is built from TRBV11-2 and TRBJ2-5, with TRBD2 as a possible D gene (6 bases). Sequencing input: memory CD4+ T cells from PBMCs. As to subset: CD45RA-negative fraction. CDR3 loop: CASSRRDWQETQYF. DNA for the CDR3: TGTGCCAGCAGCCGCCGGGACTGGCAAGAGACCCAGTACTTC. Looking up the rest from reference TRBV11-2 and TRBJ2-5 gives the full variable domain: EAGVAQSPRYKIIEKRQSVAFWCNPISGHATLYWYQQILGQGPKLLIQFQNNGVVDDSQLPKDRFSAERLKGVDSTLKIQPAKLEDSAVYLCASSRRDWQETQYFGPGTRLLVL.